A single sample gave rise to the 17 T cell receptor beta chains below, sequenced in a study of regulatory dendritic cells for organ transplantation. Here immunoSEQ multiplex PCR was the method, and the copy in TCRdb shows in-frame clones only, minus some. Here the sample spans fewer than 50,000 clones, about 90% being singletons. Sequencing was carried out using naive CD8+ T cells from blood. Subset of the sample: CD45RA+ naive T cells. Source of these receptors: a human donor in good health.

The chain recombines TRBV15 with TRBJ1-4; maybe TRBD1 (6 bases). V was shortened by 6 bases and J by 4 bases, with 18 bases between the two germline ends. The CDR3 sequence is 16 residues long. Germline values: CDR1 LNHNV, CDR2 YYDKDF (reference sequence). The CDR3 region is CATRSGWGASNEKLFF. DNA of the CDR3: TGTGCCACCAGGTCCGGGTGGGGGGCGAGTAATGAAAAACTGTTTTTT.

CDR3 sequence (DNA): TGCGCCAGCAGCCAATTCGAACAGGGGGATGGCGCTGAAGCTTTCTTT. Translating gives CASSQFEQGDGAEAFF. J is TRBJ1-1 and V is TRBV4-1; the match to TRBD1 covers 8 bases. Germline trimming cut 2 bases from V and 6 bases from J; bases unmatched to any gene: 11. Per germline, CDR1 MGHRA and CDR2 YSYEKL. CDR3 length: 16 amino acids.

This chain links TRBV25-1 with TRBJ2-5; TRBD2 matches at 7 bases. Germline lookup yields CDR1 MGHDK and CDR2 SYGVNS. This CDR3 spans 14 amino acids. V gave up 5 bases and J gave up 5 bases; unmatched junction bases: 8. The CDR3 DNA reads TGTGCCAGCAGTCCGTGGGGGGGAAGCGAGACCCAGTACTTC. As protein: CASSPWGGSETQYF.

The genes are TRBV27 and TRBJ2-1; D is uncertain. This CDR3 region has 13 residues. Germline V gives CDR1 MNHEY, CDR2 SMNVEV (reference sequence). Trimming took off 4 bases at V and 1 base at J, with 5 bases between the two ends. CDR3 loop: CASSSRSYNEQFF. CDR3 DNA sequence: TGTGCCAGCAGTTCCCGGTCCTACAATGAGCAGTTCTTC.

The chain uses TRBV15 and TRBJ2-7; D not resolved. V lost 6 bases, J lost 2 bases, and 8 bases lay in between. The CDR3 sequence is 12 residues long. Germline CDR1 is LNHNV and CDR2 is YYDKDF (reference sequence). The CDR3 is CATRGDTYEQYF. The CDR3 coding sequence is TGTGCCACCAGGGGCGATACCTACGAGCAGTACTTC.

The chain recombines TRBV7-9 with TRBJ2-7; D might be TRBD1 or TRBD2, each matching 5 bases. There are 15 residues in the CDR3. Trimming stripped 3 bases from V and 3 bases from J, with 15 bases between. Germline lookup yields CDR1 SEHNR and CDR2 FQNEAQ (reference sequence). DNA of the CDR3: TGTGCCAGCAGCTTCCGGGGCCTAGAGGTCTACGAGCAGTACTTC. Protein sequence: CASSFRGLEVYEQYF.

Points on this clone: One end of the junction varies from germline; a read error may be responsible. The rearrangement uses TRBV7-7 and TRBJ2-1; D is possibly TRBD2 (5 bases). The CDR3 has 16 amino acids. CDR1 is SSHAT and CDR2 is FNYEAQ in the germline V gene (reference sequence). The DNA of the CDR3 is TGTGCTAGCAGCTTAGAGGGCCGGAGCTCCTACAATGAGCAGTTCTTC. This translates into CASSLEGRSSYNEQFF.

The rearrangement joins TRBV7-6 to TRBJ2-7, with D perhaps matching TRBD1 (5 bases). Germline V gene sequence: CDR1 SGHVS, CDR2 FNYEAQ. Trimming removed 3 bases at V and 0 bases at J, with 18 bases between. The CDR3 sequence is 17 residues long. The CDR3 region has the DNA TGTGCCAGCAGCTTGACGGGTAGGGGTGTCAGCTCCTACGAGCAGTACTTC. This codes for CASSLTGRGVSSYEQYF.

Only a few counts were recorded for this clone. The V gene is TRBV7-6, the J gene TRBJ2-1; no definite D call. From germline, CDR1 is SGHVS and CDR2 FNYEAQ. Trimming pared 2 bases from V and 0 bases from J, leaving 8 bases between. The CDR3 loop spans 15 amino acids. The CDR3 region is CASSLRQSSYNEQFF. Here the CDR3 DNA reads TGTGCCAGCAGCTTAAGGCAGAGCTCCTACAATGAGCAGTTCTTC.

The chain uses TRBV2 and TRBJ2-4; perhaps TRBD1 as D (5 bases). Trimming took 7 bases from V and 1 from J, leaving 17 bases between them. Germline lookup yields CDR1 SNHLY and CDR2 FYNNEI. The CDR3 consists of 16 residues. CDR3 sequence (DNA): TGTGCCAGCAATGTGATGGCGGCAGGGGCCAAAAACATTCAGTACTTC. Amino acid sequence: CASNVMAAGAKNIQYF.

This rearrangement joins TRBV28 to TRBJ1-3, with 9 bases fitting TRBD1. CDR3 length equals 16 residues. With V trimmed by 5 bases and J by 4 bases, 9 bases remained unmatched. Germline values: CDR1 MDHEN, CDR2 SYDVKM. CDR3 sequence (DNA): TGTGCCAGCAGTGCCCGGGACAGGGCGTCGGGAAACACCATATATTTT. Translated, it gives CASSARDRASGNTIYF.

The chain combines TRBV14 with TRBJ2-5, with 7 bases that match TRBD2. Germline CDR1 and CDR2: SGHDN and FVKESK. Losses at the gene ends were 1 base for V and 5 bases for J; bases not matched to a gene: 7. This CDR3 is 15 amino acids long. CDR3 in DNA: TGTGCCAGCAGCCAAGGCGGAGCGGGATGGGAGACCCAGTACTTC. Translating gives CASSQGGAGWETQYF. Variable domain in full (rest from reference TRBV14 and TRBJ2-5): EAGVTQFPSHSVIEKGQTVTLRCDPISGHDNLYWYRRVMGKEIKFLLHFVKESKQDESGMPNNRFLAERTGGTYSTLKVQPAELEDSGVYFCASSQGGAGWETQYFGPGTRLLVL.

The CDR3 protein is CASSLGPAPGANVLTF. The DNA of the CDR3 is TGTGCCAGCAGTCTGGGTCCAGCCCCTGGGGCCAACGTCCTGACTTTC. The chain combines TRBV27 with TRBJ2-6; D is ambiguous. The CDR3 sequence is 16 residues long. Germline V gene data show CDR1 as MNHEY and CDR2 as SMNVEV (reference sequence). Trimming removed 5 bases from V and 2 bases from J, with 13 bases in between.

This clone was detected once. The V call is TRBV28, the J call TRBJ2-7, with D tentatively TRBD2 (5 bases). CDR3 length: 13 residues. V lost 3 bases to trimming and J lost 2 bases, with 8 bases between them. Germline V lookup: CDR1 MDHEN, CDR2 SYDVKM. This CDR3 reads CASSLGDTYEQYF. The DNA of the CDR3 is TGTGCCAGCAGTTTGGGAGACACCTACGAGCAGTACTTC.

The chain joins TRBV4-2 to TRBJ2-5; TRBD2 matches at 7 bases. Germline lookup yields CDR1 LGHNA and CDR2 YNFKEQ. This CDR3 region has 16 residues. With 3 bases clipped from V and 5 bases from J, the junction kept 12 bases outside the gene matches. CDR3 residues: CASSQVIGLGGETQYF. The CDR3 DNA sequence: TGTGCCAGCAGCCAGGTCATCGGCCTGGGAGGGGAGACCCAGTACTTC.

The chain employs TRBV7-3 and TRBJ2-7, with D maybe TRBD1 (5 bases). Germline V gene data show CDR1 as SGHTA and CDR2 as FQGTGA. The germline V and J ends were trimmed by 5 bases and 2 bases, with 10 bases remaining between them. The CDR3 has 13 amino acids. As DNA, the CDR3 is TGTGCCAGCAGCCAAGGGGCCGCCTACGAGCAGTACTTC. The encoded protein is CASSQGAAYEQYF.

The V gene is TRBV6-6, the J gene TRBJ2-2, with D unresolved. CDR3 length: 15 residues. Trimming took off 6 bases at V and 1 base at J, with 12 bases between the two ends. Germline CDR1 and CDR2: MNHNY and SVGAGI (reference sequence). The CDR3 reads CASRDPDGNTGELFF. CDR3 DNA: TGTGCCAGCAGAGACCCTGATGGGAACACCGGGGAGCTGTTTTTT.